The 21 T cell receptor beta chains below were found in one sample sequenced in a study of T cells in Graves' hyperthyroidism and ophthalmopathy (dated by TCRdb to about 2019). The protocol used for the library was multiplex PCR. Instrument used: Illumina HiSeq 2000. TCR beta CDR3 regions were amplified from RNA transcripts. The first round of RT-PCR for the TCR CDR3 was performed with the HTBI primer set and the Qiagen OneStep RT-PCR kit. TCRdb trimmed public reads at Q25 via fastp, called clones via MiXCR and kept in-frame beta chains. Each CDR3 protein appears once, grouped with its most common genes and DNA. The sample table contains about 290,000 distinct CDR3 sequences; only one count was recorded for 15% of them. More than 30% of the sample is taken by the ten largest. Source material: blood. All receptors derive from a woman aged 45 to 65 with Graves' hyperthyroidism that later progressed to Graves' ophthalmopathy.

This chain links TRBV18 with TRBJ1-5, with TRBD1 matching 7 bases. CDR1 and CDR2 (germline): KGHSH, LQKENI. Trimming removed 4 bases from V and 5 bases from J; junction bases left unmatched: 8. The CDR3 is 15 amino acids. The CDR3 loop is CASSLTGGGHQPQHF. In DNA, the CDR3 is TGTGCCAGCTCACTGACGGGAGGGGGCCATCAGCCCCAGCATTTT.

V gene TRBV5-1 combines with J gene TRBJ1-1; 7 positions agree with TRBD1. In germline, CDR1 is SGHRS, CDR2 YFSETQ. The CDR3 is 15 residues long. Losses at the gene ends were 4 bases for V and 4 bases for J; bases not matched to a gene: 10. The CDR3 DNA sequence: TGCGCCAGCAGCCCAGACGACAGGGCTGTCACTGAAGCTTTCTTT. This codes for CASSPDDRAVTEAFF.

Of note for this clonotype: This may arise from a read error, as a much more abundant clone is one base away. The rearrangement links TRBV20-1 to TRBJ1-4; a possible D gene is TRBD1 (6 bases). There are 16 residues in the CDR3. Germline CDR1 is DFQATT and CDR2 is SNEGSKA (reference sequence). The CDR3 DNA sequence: TGCAGTGCTAGGTTGCGGCAGGGGACACTCAATGAAAGACTGTTTTTT. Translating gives CSARLRQGTLNERLFF.

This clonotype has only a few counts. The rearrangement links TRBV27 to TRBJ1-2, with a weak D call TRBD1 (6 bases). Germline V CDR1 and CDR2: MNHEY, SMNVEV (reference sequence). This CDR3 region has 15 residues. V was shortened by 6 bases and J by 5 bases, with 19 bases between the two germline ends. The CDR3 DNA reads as TGTGCCAGCAGACCTGGGACATTCCCCTTTTATGGCTACACCTTC. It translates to CASRPGTFPFYGYTF.

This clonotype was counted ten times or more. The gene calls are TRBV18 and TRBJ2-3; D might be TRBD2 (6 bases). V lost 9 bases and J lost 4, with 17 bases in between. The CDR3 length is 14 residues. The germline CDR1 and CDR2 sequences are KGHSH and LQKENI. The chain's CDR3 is CASLRGGRADTQYF. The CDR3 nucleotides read TGTGCCAGTCTTCGAGGAGGGCGAGCAGATACGCAGTATTTT.

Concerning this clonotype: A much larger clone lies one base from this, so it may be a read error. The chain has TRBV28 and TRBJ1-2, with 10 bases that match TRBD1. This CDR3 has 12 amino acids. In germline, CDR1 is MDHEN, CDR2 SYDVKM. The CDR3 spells CATQGQGYDYTF. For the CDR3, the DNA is TGTGCCACCCAGGGACAGGGGTATGACTACACCTTC.

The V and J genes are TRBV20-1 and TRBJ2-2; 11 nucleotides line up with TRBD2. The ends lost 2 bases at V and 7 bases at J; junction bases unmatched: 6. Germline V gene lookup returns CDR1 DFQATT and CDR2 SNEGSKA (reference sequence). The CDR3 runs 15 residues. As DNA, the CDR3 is TGCAGTGCTAGACTTCCGGGACTAGCGGTCGGGGAGCTGTTTTTT. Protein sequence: CSARLPGLAVGELFF.

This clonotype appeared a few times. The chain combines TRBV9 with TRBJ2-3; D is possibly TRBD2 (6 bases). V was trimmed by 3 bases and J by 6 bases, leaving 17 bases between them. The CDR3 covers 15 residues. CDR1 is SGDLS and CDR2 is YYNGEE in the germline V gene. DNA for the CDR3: TGTGCCAGCAGCGCGAACCCGACTAGTTGGGATACGCAGTATTTT. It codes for CASSANPTSWDTQYF.

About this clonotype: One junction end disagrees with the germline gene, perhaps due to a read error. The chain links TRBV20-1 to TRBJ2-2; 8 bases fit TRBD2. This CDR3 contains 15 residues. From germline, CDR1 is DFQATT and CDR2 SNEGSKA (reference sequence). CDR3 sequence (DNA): TGCAGTACTAGATCCGGGAGGGCCAGCGGCGGGGAGCTGTTTTTT. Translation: CSTRSGRASGGELFF.

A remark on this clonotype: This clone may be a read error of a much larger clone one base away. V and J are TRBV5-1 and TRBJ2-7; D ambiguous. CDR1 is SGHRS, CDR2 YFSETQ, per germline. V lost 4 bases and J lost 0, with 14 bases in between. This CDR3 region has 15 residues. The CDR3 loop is CASSMVGSSSYEQYF. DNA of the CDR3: TGCGCCAGCAGCATGGTAGGGTCCTCCTCCTACGAGCAGTACTTC.

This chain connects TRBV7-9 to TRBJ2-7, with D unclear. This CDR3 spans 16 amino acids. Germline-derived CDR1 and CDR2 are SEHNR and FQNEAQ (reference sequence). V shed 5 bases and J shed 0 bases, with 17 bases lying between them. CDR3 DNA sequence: TGTGCCAGCAGCGCCACCCCCGGGCCGTACTCCTACGAGCAGTACTTC. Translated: CASSATPGPYSYEQYF.

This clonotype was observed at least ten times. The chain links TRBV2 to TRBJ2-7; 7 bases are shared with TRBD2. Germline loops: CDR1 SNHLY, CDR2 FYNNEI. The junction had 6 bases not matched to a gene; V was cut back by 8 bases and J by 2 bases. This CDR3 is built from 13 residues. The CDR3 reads CASGGSVPYEQYF. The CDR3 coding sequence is TGTGCCAGCGGCGGGAGTGTCCCCTACGAGCAGTACTTC. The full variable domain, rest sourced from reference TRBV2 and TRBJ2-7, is EPEVTQTPSHQVTQMGQEVILRCVPISNHLYFYWYRQILGQKVEFLVSFYNNEISEKSEIFDDQFSVERPDGSNFTLKIRSTKLEDSAMYFCASGGSVPYEQYFGPGTRLTVT.

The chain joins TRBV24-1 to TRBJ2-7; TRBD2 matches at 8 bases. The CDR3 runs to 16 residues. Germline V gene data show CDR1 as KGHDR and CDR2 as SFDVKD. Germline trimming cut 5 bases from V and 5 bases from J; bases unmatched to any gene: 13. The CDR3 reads CATSAISGTGGNEQYF. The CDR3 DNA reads TGTGCCACCAGTGCAATATCCGGGACGGGGGGGAACGAGCAGTACTTC.

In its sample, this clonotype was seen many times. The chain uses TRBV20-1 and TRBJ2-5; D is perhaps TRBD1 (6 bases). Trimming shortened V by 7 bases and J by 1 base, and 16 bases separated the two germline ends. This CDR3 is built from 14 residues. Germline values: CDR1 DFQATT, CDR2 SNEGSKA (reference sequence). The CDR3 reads CSGDTPNIQETQYF. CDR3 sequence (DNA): TGCAGTGGGGACACCCCTAATATCCAAGAGACCCAGTACTTC.

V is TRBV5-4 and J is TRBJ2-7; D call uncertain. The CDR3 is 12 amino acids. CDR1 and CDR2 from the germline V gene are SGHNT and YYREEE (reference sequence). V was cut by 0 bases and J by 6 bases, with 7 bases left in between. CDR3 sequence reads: CASSLDRFEQYF. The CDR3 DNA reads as TGTGCCAGCAGCTTGGATCGGTTCGAGCAGTACTTC.

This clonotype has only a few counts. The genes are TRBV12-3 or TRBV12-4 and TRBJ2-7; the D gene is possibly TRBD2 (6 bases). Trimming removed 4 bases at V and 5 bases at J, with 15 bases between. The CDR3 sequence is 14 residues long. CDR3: CASSYRLPGDEQYF. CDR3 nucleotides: TGTGCCAGCAGTTACAGGCTCCCGGGGGACGAGCAGTACTTC.

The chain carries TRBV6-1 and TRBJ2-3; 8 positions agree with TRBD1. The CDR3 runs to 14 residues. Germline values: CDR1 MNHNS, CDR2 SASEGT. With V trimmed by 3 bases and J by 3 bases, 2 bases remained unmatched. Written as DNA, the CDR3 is TGTGCCAGCAGTGACCACAGGGGGACAGATACGCAGTATTTT. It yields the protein CASSDHRGTDTQYF.

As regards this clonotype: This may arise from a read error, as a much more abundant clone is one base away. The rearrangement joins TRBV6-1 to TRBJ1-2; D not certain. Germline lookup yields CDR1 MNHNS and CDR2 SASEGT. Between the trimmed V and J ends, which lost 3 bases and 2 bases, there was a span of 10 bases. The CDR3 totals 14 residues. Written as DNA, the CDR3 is TGTGCCAGCAGTGAGGACGGCCTCAACTATGGCTACACCTTC. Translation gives CASSEDGLNYGYTF.

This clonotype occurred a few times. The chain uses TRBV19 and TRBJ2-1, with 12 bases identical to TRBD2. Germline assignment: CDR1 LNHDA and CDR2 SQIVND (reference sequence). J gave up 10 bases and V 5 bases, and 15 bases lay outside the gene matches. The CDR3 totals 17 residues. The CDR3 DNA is TGTGCCAGTAGTCCCATCCAGTCTAGCGGGAGGGCAAGGGAGCAGTTCTTC. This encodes CASSPIQSSGRAREQFF.

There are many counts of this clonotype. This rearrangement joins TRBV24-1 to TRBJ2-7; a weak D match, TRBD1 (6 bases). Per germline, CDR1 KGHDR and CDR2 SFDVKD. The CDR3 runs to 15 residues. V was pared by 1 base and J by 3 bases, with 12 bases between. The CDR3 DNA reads TGTGCCACCAGTGATTTTGCAGGGGCAAACTACGAGCAGTACTTC. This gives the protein CATSDFAGANYEQYF.

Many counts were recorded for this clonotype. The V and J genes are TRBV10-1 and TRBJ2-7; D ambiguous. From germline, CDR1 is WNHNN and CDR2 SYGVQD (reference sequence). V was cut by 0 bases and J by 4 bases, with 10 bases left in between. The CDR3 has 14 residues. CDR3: CASSESELGYEQYF. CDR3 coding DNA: TGCGCCAGCAGTGAGTCCGAATTGGGTTACGAGCAGTACTTC.